The 15 T cell receptor beta chains below all came from one sample that was sequenced in a study of T cell changes during pregnancy in multiple sclerosis. Assay: immunoSEQ multiplex PCR; the TCRdb copy retains only in-frame clones and omits some. Altogether roughly 86,000 clones are present, 85% to 95% being singletons, with the ten largest covering about 3%. Source: peripheral blood, taken in the first trimester of pregnancy. These receptors were obtained from a female donor with multiple sclerosis, enrolled in a pregnancy study.

The CDR3: CASSMSGTGADTQYF. The CDR3 region has the DNA TGTGCCAGTAGTATGAGCGGGACCGGGGCAGATACGCAGTATTTT. The chain combines TRBV19 with TRBJ2-3; 7 bases line up with TRBD2. This CDR3 spans 15 amino acids. Trimming cost V 3 bases and J 4 bases; bases outside gene matches: 7. CDR1 and CDR2 from the germline V gene are LNHDA and SQIVND (reference sequence).

This clone was seen more than once but under ten times. This chain joins TRBV29-1 and TRBJ1-1; D is perhaps TRBD1 (6 bases). Trimming removed 4 bases at V and 2 bases at J, with 14 bases between. Germline loops: CDR1 SQVTM, CDR2 ANQGSEA. The CDR3 runs to 14 residues. This CDR3 is CSVASWTANTEAFF. The CDR3 bases are TGCAGCGTTGCCTCTTGGACAGCCAACACTGAAGCTTTCTTT.

The CDR3 loop is CASSEPGGVNTEAFF. The CDR3 coding sequence is TGTGCCAGCAGTGAGCCGGGGGGCGTAAACACTGAAGCTTTCTTT. The chain carries TRBV2 and TRBJ1-1, with a tentative D call TRBD1 (6 bases). This CDR3 spans 15 amino acids. The V gene lost 3 bases and the J gene lost 2 bases, with 13 bases spanning the gap. Germline loops: CDR1 SNHLY, CDR2 FYNNEI.

CDR3 residues: CASSPGLAESYEQYF. CDR3 DNA sequence: TGCGCCAGCAGCCCAGGACTAGCGGAATCCTACGAGCAGTACTTC. The V gene is TRBV4-3, the J gene TRBJ2-7; 10 bases map to TRBD2. V shed 4 bases, J shed 1 base, and the junction held 4 bases outside the gene matches. This CDR3 is built from 15 residues. Per the germline V gene, CDR1 is LGHNA and CDR2 is YSLEER.

The J gene is TRBJ2-7, the V gene TRBV5-1, with TRBD1 identical over 9 bases. The CDR3 covers 14 residues. Germline loops: CDR1 SGHRS, CDR2 YFSETQ. Trimming took 7 bases from V and 3 from J; bases not matched to a gene: 8. The CDR3 is CASEIGTGFYEQYF. The CDR3 bases are TGCGCCAGCGAAATCGGGACAGGGTTCTACGAGCAGTACTTC.

The rearrangement links TRBV5-1 to TRBJ2-1; tentative D call: TRBD2 (6 bases). In germline, CDR1 is SGHRS, CDR2 YFSETQ. The CDR3 has 16 residues. Trimming cost V 4 bases and J 4 bases, with 18 bases left between them. The CDR3 sequence: CASSPGGPSIYNEQFF. The CDR3 DNA reads TGCGCCAGCAGCCCCGGAGGGCCCTCAATTTACAATGAGCAGTTCTTC.

This sequence joins TRBV5-6 and TRBJ2-7, with D maybe TRBD1 (6 bases). This CDR3 comprises 13 residues. The germline V gene has CDR1 SGHDT and CDR2 YYEEEE. V shed 3 bases and J shed 1 base, with 8 bases lying between them. The CDR3 DNA sequence: TGTGCCAGCAGCTCCACAGGGTCCTACGAGCAGTACTTC. Translation: CASSSTGSYEQYF.

This rearrangement joins TRBV5-6 to TRBJ1-2; D gene uncertain. The CDR3 spans 15 residues. Germline CDR1 is SGHDT and CDR2 is YYEEEE. The V gene lost 4 bases and the J gene lost 8 bases, with 21 bases spanning the gap. The chain's CDR3 is CASSALSERRGGYTF. CDR3 in DNA: TGTGCCAGCAGCGCATTAAGTGAAAGGAGAGGAGGCTACACCTTC.

V gene TRBV10-3 combines with J gene TRBJ1-1, with 7 bases fitting TRBD1. CDR1 and CDR2 from the germline V gene are ENHRY and SYGVKD. This CDR3 comprises 13 residues. V shed 11 bases, J shed 8 bases, and the junction held 14 bases outside the gene matches. CDR3 amino acids: CAASKGAIGEAFF. DNA for the CDR3: TGTGCCGCATCTAAGGGGGCGATCGGAGAAGCTTTCTTT.

The chain recombines TRBV5-4 with TRBJ2-5; the D is unclear. V shed 0 bases and J shed 2 bases, with 8 bases lying between them. The CDR3 covers 14 residues. CDR1 and CDR2 from the germline V gene are SGHNT and YYREEE (reference sequence). DNA for the CDR3: TGTGCCAGCAGCTTGGCCGGCAGGCAAGAGACCCAGTACTTC. Residues: CASSLAGRQETQYF.

This chain connects TRBV6-4 to TRBJ2-3; TRBD1 aligns across 10 bases. The germline V gene has CDR1 MRHNA and CDR2 SNTAGT. V lost 6 bases, J lost 0 bases, and 3 bases stayed unmatched. The CDR3 length is 15 residues. In nucleotides, the CDR3 is TGTGCCAGCAGAAAGGGACAGGGGAGCACAGATACGCAGTATTTT. Its protein is CASRKGQGSTDTQYF.

In its sample, this clone was seen once. This rearrangement joins TRBV27 to TRBJ1-5, with unresolved D. Germline CDR1 reads MNHEY; CDR2 reads SMNVEV (reference sequence). V was trimmed by 3 bases and J by 5 bases, leaving 8 bases between them. The CDR3 runs 13 residues. The CDR3 loop is CASSFVGDQPQHF. CDR3 sequence (DNA): TGTGCCAGCAGTTTCGTGGGCGATCAGCCCCAGCATTTT.

The DNA of the CDR3 is TGTGCCAGCAGTCGACAGGGGCTTAATCAGCCCCAGCATTTT. Translation: CASSRQGLNQPQHF. The chain combines TRBV27 with TRBJ1-5, with TRBD1 matching over 8 bases. The J segment lost 4 bases and the V segment lost 5 bases, leaving 4 bases of the junction unmatched. The germline V gene encodes CDR1 MNHEY and CDR2 SMNVEV (reference sequence). The CDR3 has 14 residues.

The chain couples TRBV30 to TRBJ2-5; TRBD2 matches at 7 bases. The germline gives CDR1 GTSNPN, CDR2 SVGIG (reference sequence). This CDR3 is built from 15 residues. Trimming cost V 0 bases and J 5 bases; bases outside gene matches: 9. Here the CDR3 reads CAWSVGGRVGETQYF. Here the CDR3 DNA reads TGTGCCTGGAGTGTCGGGGGGAGGGTAGGGGAGACCCAGTACTTC.

The V call is TRBV6-1, the J call TRBJ1-5, with a tentative D call TRBD1 (5 bases). V was trimmed by 2 bases and J by 6 bases, leaving 11 bases between them. The CDR3 totals 14 residues. Germline V lookup: CDR1 MNHNS, CDR2 SASEGT. In nucleotides, the CDR3 is TGTGCCAGCAGTGAATGGGGGGAATCTCAGCCCCAGCATTTT. It encodes CASSEWGESQPQHF.